This TCR beta chain was retrieved from a study of T cell responses to AZD1222 COVID-19 vaccine. Profiled with immunoSEQ multiplex PCR; TCRdb holds only in-frame clones, not every one. The sample has about 120,000 clones; around 87% are singletons. V lost 5 bases, J lost 12 bases, and 14 bases lay in between. The CDR3 extends over 11 amino acids. Germline lookup yields CDR1 MNHEY and CDR2 SMNVEV (reference sequence). The chain couples TRBV27 to TRBJ2-7; TRBD1 is a possible D gene (5 bases). This TCR was sampled from an adult in good health. The sequences come from peripheral blood, collected on day 0 of AZD1222 vaccination. In DNA form, the CDR3 reads TGTGCCAGCAGTCTTTCTTTGGGGCCGTACTTC. It encodes CASSLSLGPYF.